This TCR beta chain was observed in a study of CD4 T cells in relation to SARS-CoV-2 and coronaviruses. For the study at large: PBMCs were cultured with antigen for roughly 11 days before TCR beta sequencing.

Concerning this clone itself: Its antigen is still unknown.

TCRdb's table, derived via immunoSEQ multiplex PCR, lists solely in-frame clones and lacks some. The sample lists 27,000 or so clones; about 75% were seen once. CD4+ T cells from unexposed donors were obtained before the COVID-19 pandemic (2011-2018). Isolation of CD4+ T cells took place after less than 13 days in culture. This CDR3 contains 14 residues. CDR1 is SGHAT and CDR2 is FQDESV in the germline V gene (reference sequence). V was pared by 5 bases and J by 3 bases, with 2 bases of the junction left unmatched. This chain connects TRBV11-1 to TRBJ2-3; 10 bases align to TRBD1. The sample consisted of CD4+ T cells from PBMCs, cultured in vitro. The source is a human donor in good health. The CDR3 bases are TGTGCCAGCAGCCGGGACAGGGGTACAGATACGCAGTATTTT. Translated: CASSRDRGTDTQYF.